A few counts support the clone carrying this T cell receptor (beta chain). Under the authors' procedure: Scientists estimated how many nucleated cells there were by amplifying reference gene primers. Libraries were prepared by immunoSEQ multiplex PCR; TCRdb keeps only in-frame clonotypes and omits some of them. The V and J calls and clone size are taken from that table; D and trimming were inferred from the DNA. The sample has around 200,000 clones, more than 85% seen once. These data belong to a study of blood T cell repertoires in COVID-19. Turning to the study itself: Samples came from the United States, Italy and Spain, spanning acute and convalescent COVID-19. Sources were T cells, B-cell-depleted T cells, or PBMCs; the material itself was cDNA or gDNA.

V lost 0 bases and J 2 bases, leaving 8 bases between the germline ends. Germline values: CDR1 MGHRA, CDR2 YSYEKL. The CDR3 contains 14 residues. The TCR originated in a middle-aged man with acute or convalescent COVID-19. The chain recombines TRBV4-1 with TRBJ2-7, with D unresolved. Material: peripheral blood. The CDR3 here is CASSQDGRTYEQYF. The CDR3 bases are TGCGCCAGCAGCCAAGATGGCAGGACCTACGAGCAGTACTTC.